The T cell receptor (beta chain) described here comes from a study of CD4 T cells in relation to SARS-CoV-2 and coronaviruses. Repertoires were generated with immunoSEQ multiplex PCR, while TCRdb's copy carries only in-frame clones and drops some. The profile covers about 38,000 clones, with under 80% appearing a single time and over 20% taken by the ten largest. Trimming removed 4 bases from V and 5 bases from J, with 16 bases in between. Germline CDR1 MGHRA, CDR2 YSYEKL. This CDR3 has 15 residues. Notes on this clone: As yet, its antigen is unknown.

Specimen: memory CD4+ T cells from PBMCs, cultured in vitro. This sequence was found in an adult with COVID-19. The chain recombines TRBV4-1 with TRBJ2-3; D may be TRBD2 (6 bases). CDR3 loop: CASSLISGAQDTQYF. CDR3 bases: TGCGCCAGCAGCCTTATCTCGGGAGCTCAAGATACGCAGTATTTT.